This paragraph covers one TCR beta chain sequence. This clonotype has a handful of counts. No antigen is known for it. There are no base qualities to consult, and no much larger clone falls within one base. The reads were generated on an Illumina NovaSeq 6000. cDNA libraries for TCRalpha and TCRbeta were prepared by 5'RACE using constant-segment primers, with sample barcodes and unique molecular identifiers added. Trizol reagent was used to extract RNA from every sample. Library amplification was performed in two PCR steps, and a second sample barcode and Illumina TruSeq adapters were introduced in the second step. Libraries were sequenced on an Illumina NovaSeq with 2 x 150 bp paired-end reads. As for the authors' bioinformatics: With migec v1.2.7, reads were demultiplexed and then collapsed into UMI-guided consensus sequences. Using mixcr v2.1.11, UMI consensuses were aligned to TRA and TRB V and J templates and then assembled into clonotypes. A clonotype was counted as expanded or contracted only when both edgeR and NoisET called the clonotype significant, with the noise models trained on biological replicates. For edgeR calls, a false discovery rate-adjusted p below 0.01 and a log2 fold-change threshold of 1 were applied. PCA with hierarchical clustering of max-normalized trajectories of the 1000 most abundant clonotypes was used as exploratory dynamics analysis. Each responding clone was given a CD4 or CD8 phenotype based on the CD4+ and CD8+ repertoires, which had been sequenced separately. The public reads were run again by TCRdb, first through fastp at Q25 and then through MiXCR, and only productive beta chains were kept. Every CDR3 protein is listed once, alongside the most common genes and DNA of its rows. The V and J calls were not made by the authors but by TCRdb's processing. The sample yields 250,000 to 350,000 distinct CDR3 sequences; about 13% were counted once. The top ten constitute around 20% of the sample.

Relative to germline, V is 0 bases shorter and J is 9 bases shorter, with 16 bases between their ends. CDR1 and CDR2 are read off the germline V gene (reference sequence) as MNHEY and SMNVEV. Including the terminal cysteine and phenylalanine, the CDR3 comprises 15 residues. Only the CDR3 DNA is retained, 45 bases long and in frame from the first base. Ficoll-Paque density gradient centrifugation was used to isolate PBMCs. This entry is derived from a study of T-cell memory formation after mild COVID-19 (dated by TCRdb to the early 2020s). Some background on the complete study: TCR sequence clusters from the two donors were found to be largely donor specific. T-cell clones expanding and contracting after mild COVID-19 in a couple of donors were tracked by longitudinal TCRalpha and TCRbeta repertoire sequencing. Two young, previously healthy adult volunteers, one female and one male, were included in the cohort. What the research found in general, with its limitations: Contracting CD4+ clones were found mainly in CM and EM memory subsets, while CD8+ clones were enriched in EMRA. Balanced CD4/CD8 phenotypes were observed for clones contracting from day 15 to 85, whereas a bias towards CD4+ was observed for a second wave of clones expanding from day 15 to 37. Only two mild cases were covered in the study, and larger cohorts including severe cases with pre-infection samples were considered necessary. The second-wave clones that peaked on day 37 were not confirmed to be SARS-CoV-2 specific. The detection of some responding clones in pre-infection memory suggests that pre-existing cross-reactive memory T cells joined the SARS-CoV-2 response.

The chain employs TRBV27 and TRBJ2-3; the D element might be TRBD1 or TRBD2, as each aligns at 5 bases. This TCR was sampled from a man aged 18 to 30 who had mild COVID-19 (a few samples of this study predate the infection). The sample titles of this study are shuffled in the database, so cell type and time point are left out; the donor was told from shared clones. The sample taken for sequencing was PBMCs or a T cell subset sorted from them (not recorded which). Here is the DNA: TGTGCCAGCAGTTTATCAGGGGCTGCTGGAGGAACGCAGTATTTT. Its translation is CASSLSGAAGGTQYF.